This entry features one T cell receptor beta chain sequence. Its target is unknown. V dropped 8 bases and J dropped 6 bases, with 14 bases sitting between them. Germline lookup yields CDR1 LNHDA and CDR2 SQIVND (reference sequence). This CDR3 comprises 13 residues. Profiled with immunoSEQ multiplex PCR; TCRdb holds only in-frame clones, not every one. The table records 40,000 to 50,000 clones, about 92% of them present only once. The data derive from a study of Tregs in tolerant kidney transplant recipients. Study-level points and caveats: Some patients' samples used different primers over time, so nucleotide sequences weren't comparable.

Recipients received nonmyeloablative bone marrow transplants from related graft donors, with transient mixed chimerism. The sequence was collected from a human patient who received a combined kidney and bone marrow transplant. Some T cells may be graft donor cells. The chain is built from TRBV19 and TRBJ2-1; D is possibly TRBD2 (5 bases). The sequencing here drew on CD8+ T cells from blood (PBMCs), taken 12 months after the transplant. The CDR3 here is CASGMDSANEQFF. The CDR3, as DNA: TGTGCCAGTGGGATGGACTCTGCCAATGAGCAGTTCTTC.